This TCR beta chain was obtained from a study of response to subunit inactivated influenza vaccine. Findings of the study overall: A suggestion made by the authors is that each seasonal influenza vaccination recruits few new T cells.

Using its own MiXCR run on the RT-PCR reads, TCRdb lists one record per CDR3 protein. The sample holds around 710,000 distinct CDR3 sequences; approximately 15% are singletons and the top ten take 5.5% to 8%. Trimming took 0 bases from V and 4 from J, leaving 14 bases between them. The CDR3 totals 16 residues. Germline V gene data show CDR1 as LGHNA and CDR2 as YSLEER. The sample holds a few counts of this clonotype. Its target is not known. The sequences come from PBMCs from blood, collected less than 15 days before vaccination. This sequence joins TRBV4-3 and TRBJ2-3; perhaps D is TRBD1 or TRBD2 (6 bases each). The sequence was collected from a man in his forties or fifties who received an inactivated influenza vaccine. The CDR3 region has the DNA TGCGCCAGCAGCCAAGATGGAAGGGGGAGGTCAGATACGCAGTATTTT. This gives the protein CASSQDGRGRSDTQYF.